These 24 T cell receptor beta chains were all obtained from the same sample, sequenced in a study of cytomegalovirus exposure and HLA in healthy donors. PCR was performed using 60 Vbeta and 13 Jbeta primers. The assay was immunoSEQ multiplex PCR, and TCRdb's table has in-frame clones only and misses some. The table records about 94,000 clones, 75% to 85% of them present only once. Sequenced sample: PBMCs. These receptors were taken from a woman between 40 and 50 years old in good health and CMV-seronegative.

The chain employs TRBV29-1 and TRBJ1-2, with 7 bases that match TRBD1. The CDR3 covers 9 residues. The V segment lost 8 bases and the J segment 10 bases; nucleotides outside the gene matches: 4. The germline gives CDR1 SQVTM, CDR2 ANQGSEA. The CDR3 loop reads CSFDRAYTF. Here the CDR3 DNA reads TGCAGCTTCGACAGGGCCTACACCTTC.

This clone was seen only a few times. The chain employs TRBV5-1 and TRBJ1-6; D is unresolved. Germline V gives CDR1 SGHRS, CDR2 YFSETQ. V was trimmed by 4 bases and J by 0 bases, leaving 8 bases between them. The CDR3 has 15 residues. The CDR3 spells CASSPESSYNSPLHF. Here the CDR3 DNA reads TGCGCCAGCAGCCCAGAAAGCTCCTATAATTCACCCCTCCACTTT.

This clone is medium-sized (0.01 to 0.1%) in the sample. The chain combines TRBV7-9 with TRBJ1-4; a possible D gene is TRBD1 (6 bases). Germline V gives CDR1 SEHNR, CDR2 FQNEAQ (reference sequence). Trimming left V 0 bases short and J 3 bases short, with 14 bases between. CDR3 length: 17 amino acids. The CDR3 is CASSLALRTAPNEKLFF. The CDR3 DNA is TGTGCCAGCAGCTTAGCGCTTAGGACAGCCCCTAATGAAAAACTGTTTTTT.

V usage is TRBV7-2 and J usage is TRBJ2-3, with 9 bases lining up with TRBD2. The CDR3 loop spans 14 amino acids. V was clipped by 5 bases and J by 8 bases; unmatched bases: 8. Per germline, CDR1 SGHTA and CDR2 FQGNSA. The CDR3 nucleotides read TGTGCCAGCAGCCCTAGCGGGGCCAGGGGTACGCAGTATTTT. Its protein is CASSPSGARGTQYF.

The chain has TRBV20-1 and TRBJ1-1; maybe TRBD1 (5 bases). V shed 3 bases and J shed 5 bases, with 7 bases lying between them. The germline CDR1 and CDR2 sequences are DFQATT and SNEGSKA (reference sequence). This CDR3 has 11 amino acids. Here the CDR3 DNA reads TGCAGTGCTAGCAAGGGGACTGAAGCTTTCTTT. Translating gives CSASKGTEAFF.

The rearrangement links TRBV19 to TRBJ1-2; D is uncertain. V was shortened by 10 bases and J by 4 bases, with 16 bases between the two germline ends. Per germline, CDR1 LNHDA and CDR2 SQIVND (reference sequence). The CDR3 runs to 13 residues. Written as DNA, the CDR3 is TGTGCCACCTCTAGAGAAAAGAGCTATGGCTACACCTTC. Translating it yields CATSREKSYGYTF.

This clone was detected once. V usage is TRBV7-9 and J usage is TRBJ1-1, with a tentative D call TRBD1 (6 bases). This CDR3 has 13 residues. Trimming stripped 3 bases from V and 7 bases from J, with 12 bases between. Germline V gene lookup returns CDR1 SEHNR and CDR2 FQNEAQ (reference sequence). The CDR3 reads CASSLGTLREAFF. The CDR3 DNA reads TGTGCCAGCAGCTTGGGGACACTGCGTGAAGCTTTCTTT.

The genes are TRBV7-8 and TRBJ1-2, with D possibly being TRBD1 (6 bases). CDR1 is SGHVS, CDR2 FQNEAQ, per germline. With 1 base removed from V and 2 bases from J, the gap between germline ends came to 8 bases. The CDR3 spans 14 residues. CDR3 bases: TGTGCCAGCAGCTTAGATCAGGGGAACTATGGCTACACCTTC. Protein sequence: CASSLDQGNYGYTF.

This chain connects TRBV5-1 to TRBJ2-2; 9 bases fit TRBD1. V shed 4 bases and J 7 bases; nucleotides not matched to a gene: 5. The CDR3 is 14 amino acids. CDR1 is SGHRS, CDR2 YFSETQ, per germline. CDR3 sequence (DNA): TGCGCCAGCAGCCGGGGACAGGGAAACGGGGAGCTGTTTTTT. Its protein is CASSRGQGNGELFF.

The rearrangement joins TRBV29-1 to TRBJ1-1, with 9 bases matching TRBD1. This CDR3 is 14 amino acids long. V shed 5 bases and J 0 bases; nucleotides not matched to a gene: 4. The germline V gene has CDR1 SQVTM and CDR2 ANQGSEA. In DNA form, the CDR3 reads TGCAGCGTTATGACAGGGGGTATGAACACTGAAGCTTTCTTT. It yields the protein CSVMTGGMNTEAFF.

V usage is TRBV5-1 and J usage is TRBJ2-5, with 12 bases fitting TRBD2. Trimming cost V 4 bases and J 7 bases; bases outside gene matches: 5. In germline, CDR1 is SGHRS, CDR2 YFSETQ. The CDR3 has 14 residues. The CDR3 is CASSLAGGPGTQYF. CDR3 coding DNA: TGCGCCAGCAGCCTAGCGGGGGGGCCGGGGACCCAGTACTTC.

The genes are TRBV6-1 and TRBJ2-2; 10 bases agree with TRBD2. The junction had 11 bases not matched to a gene; V was cut back by 4 bases and J by 0 bases. The CDR3 extends over 19 amino acids. Germline assignment: CDR1 MNHNS and CDR2 SASEGT. The CDR3 DNA follows: TGTGCCAGCAGTGGCCCTCGTTTTAGCGGGGGGCCGAACACCGGGGAGCTGTTTTTT. The encoded protein is CASSGPRFSGGPNTGELFF.

This clone was detected once. This sequence joins TRBV19 and TRBJ2-7; D possibly corresponds to TRBD2 (5 bases). With 1 base removed from V and 5 bases from J, the gap between germline ends came to 9 bases. Germline CDR1 and CDR2: LNHDA and SQIVND (reference sequence). CDR3 length: 13 amino acids. The CDR3 region has the DNA TGTGCCAGTAGTATAGTTCCAGCGGACGAGCAGTACTTC. Its protein product is CASSIVPADEQYF.

This chain uses TRBV6-5 with TRBJ1-1, with 7 nucleotides matching TRBD1. The CDR3 has 14 residues. The germline V gene encodes CDR1 MNHEY and CDR2 SVGAGI. V lost 6 bases and J lost 10; bases outside the gene matches: 14. CDR3 in amino acids: CASSPGRQGLRAFF. In DNA form, the CDR3 reads TGTGCCAGCAGCCCTGGTCGACAGGGCCTTAGAGCTTTCTTT.

This chain links TRBV5-4 with TRBJ2-1; 10 bases agree with TRBD2. CDR3 length: 19 residues. J was trimmed by 0 bases and V by 0 bases; bases with no gene match: 9. Germline assignment: CDR1 SGHNT and CDR2 YYREEE (reference sequence). The CDR3 is CASSLASGGFRDSYNEQFF. In DNA form, the CDR3 reads TGTGCCAGCAGCTTGGCTAGCGGGGGTTTCCGTGACTCCTACAATGAGCAGTTCTTC.

This chain uses TRBV2 with TRBJ2-3; maybe TRBD1 (6 bases). This CDR3 is built from 15 residues. The V gene lost 6 bases and the J gene lost 2 bases, with 15 bases spanning the gap. Germline lookup yields CDR1 SNHLY and CDR2 FYNNEI. CDR3 coding DNA: TGTGCCAGCAGGCCCCAGGGGCTGGTCACAGATACGCAGTATTTT. Its translation is CASRPQGLVTDTQYF. The full variable domain, rest sourced from reference TRBV2 and TRBJ2-3, is EPEVTQTPSHQVTQMGQEVILRCVPISNHLYFYWYRQILGQKVEFLVSFYNNEISEKSEIFDDQFSVERPDGSNFTLKIRSTKLEDSAMYFCASRPQGLVTDTQYFGPGTRLTVL.

The sample holds a few counts of this clone. As DNA, the CDR3 is TGCGCCAGCAGCGAGGGACTAGCGGTTAACAATGAGCAGTTCTTC. The encoded protein is CASSEGLAVNNEQFF. The chain employs TRBV5-1 and TRBJ2-1, with 11 bases fitting TRBD2. Trimming at V came to 4 bases and at J to 5 bases, leaving 5 bases not matched to a gene. Germline CDR1 is SGHRS and CDR2 is YFSETQ. The CDR3 spans 15 residues.

V is TRBV12-5 and J is TRBJ2-7, with D unresolved. This CDR3 is 11 amino acids long. V lost 7 bases to trimming and J lost 1 base, with 5 bases between them. Germline V gene sequence: CDR1 LGHNT, CDR2 FRNRAP. This CDR3 is CASVASYEQYF. The CDR3 DNA reads as TGTGCTAGTGTAGCATCCTACGAGCAGTACTTC.

This clone showed up just a few times. The chain uses TRBV19 and TRBJ1-5, with TRBD1 identical over 8 bases. CDR1 LNHDA and CDR2 SQIVND come from the germline V gene (reference sequence). Losses at the gene ends were 5 bases for V and 4 bases for J; bases not matched to a gene: 10. This CDR3 comprises 16 residues. CDR3 DNA: TGTGCCAGTAGTGCCCCTCGGAGGACAGGGAATCAGCCCCAGCATTTT. Amino acids: CASSAPRRTGNQPQHF.

This chain links TRBV7-2 with TRBJ2-5; TRBD2 agrees at 8 bases. This CDR3 spans 16 amino acids. CDR1 is SGHTA, CDR2 FQGNSA, per germline. V shed 0 bases and J 4 bases; nucleotides not matched to a gene: 7. CDR3 in DNA: TGTGCCAGCAGCTTAGCGCGGGGGGCGGGGGGAGAGACCCAGTACTTC. Amino acid sequence: CASSLARGAGGETQYF.

The rearrangement joins TRBV9 to TRBJ2-7; 9 bases are shared with TRBD1. The germline CDR1 and CDR2 sequences are SGDLS and YYNGEE. This CDR3 is 15 amino acids long. The ends lost 3 bases at V and 8 bases at J; junction bases unmatched: 12. The chain's CDR3 is CASSGLGQGSSQQYF. CDR3 sequence (DNA): TGTGCCAGCAGCGGATTGGGACAGGGTTCCAGCCAGCAGTACTTC.

The rearrangement links TRBV7-2 to TRBJ1-2; D is uncertain. V lost 5 bases, J lost 6 bases, and 13 bases lay in between. CDR3 size: 13 residues. CDR1 and CDR2 from the germline V gene are SGHTA and FQGNSA. In nucleotides, the CDR3 is TGTGCCAGCAGCCACCGCCAGGCCCATGGCTACACCTTC. This codes for CASSHRQAHGYTF. The full variable domain, completed using reference TRBV7-2 and TRBJ1-2, is GAGVSQSPSNKVTEKGKDVELRCDPISGHTALYWYRQSLGQGLEFLIYFQGNSAPDKSGLPSDRFSAERTGGSVSTLTIQRTQQEDSAVYLCASSHRQAHGYTFGSGTRLTVV.

The chain uses TRBV28 and TRBJ2-3; D is perhaps TRBD2 (6 bases). V was shortened by 5 bases and J by 3 bases, with 18 bases between the two germline ends. This CDR3 region has 16 residues. Germline V CDR1 and CDR2: MDHEN, SYDVKM. The CDR3 region has the DNA TGTGCCAGCAGTCTCCCGGGTGGGGGGAGGACAGATACGCAGTATTTT. Amino acid sequence: CASSLPGGGRTDTQYF. The variable domain in full, with the rest retrieved from reference TRBV28 and TRBJ2-3, is DVKVTQSSRYLVKRTGEKVFLECVQDMDHENMFWYRQDPGLGLRLIYFSYDVKMKEKGDIPEGYSVSREKKERFSLILESASTNQTSMYLCASSLPGGGRTDTQYFGPGTRLTVL.

This clone was observed a few times. This chain joins TRBV2 and TRBJ1-5, with a weak D call TRBD1 (6 bases). The CDR3 loop spans 17 amino acids. V lost 0 bases, J lost 0 bases, and 12 bases lay in between. Germline V lookup: CDR1 SNHLY, CDR2 FYNNEI. The CDR3 loop reads CASSEAGAVYSNQPQHF. The CDR3 coding sequence is TGTGCCAGCAGTGAAGCGGGGGCAGTTTATAGCAATCAGCCCCAGCATTTT.